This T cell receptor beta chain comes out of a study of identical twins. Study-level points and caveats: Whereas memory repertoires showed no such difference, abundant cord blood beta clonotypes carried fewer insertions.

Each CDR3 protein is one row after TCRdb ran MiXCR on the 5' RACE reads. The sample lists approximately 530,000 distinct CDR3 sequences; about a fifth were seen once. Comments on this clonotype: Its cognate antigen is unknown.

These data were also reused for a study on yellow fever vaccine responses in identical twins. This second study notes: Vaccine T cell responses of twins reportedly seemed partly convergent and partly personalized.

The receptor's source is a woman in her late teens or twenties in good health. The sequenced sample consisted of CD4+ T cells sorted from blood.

CDR3 sequence: CASRPLRADTQYF. CDR3 bases: TGTGCCAGCCGACCCCTGCGAGCTGATACGCAGTATTTT. This chain uses TRBV27 with TRBJ2-3; D is undetermined. Germline V gives CDR1 MNHEY, CDR2 SMNVEV (reference sequence). There are 13 residues in the CDR3. V lost 8 bases to trimming and J lost 6 bases, with 15 bases between them.